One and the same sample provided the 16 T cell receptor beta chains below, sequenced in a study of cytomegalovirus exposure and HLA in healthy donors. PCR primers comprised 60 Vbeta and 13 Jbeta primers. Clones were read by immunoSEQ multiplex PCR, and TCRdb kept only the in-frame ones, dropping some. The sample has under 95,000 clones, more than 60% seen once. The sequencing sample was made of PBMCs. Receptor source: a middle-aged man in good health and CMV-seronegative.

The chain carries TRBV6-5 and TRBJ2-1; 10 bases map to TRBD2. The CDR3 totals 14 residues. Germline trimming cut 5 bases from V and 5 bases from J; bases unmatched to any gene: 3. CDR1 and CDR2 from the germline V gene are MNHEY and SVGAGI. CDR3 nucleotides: TGTGCCAGCAGTACTAGCGGGATCAACAATGAGCAGTTCTTC. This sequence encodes CASSTSGINNEQFF.

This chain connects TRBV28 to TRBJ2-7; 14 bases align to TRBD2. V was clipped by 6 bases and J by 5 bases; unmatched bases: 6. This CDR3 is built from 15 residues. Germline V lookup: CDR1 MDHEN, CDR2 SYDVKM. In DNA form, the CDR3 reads TGTGCCAGCAGACTTGGGACTAGCGGGGGTGACGAGCAGTACTTC. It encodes CASRLGTSGGDEQYF.

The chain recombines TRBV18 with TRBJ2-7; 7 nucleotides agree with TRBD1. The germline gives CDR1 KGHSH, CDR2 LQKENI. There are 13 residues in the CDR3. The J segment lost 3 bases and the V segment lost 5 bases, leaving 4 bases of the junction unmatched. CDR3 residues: CASSARDSYEQYF. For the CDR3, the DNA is TGTGCCAGCTCAGCTCGGGACAGCTACGAGCAGTACTTC.

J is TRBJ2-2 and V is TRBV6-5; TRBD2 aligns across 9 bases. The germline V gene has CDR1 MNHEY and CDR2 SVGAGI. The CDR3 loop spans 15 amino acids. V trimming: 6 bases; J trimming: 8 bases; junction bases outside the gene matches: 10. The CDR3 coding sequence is TGTGCCAGCAGACCCTTAGCGGGAGTCAGGGGGGAGCTGTTTTTT. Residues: CASRPLAGVRGELFF.

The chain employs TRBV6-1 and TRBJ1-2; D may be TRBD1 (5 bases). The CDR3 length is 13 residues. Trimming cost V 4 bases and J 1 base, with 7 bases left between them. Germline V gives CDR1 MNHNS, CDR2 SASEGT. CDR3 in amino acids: CASSADSNYGYTF. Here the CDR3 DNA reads TGTGCCAGCAGTGCCGACAGTAACTATGGCTACACCTTC.

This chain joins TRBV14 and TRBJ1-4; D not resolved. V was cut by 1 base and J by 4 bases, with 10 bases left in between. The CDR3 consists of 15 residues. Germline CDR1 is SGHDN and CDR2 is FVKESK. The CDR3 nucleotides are TGTGCCAGCAGCCAAGGTCAGCGGGGTAATGAAAAACTGTTTTTT. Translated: CASSQGQRGNEKLFF.

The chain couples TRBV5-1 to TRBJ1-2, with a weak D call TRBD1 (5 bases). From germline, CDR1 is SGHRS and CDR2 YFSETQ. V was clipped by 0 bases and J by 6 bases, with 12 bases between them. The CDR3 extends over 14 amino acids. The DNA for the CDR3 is TGCGCCAGCAGCTTGGGGTCAGCGGGACATGGCTACACCTTC. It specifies CASSLGSAGHGYTF.

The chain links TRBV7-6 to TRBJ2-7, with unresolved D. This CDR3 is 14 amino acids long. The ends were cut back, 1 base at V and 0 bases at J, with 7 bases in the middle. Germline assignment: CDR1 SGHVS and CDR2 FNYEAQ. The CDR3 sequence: CASSLVSISYEQYF. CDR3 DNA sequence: TGTGCCAGCAGCTTAGTCAGTATCTCCTACGAGCAGTACTTC.

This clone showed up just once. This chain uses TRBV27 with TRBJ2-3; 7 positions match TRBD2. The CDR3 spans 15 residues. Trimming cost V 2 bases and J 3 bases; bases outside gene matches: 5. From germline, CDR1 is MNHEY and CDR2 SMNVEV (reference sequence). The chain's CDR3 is CASSLGLVSTDTQYF. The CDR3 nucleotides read TGTGCCAGCAGTTTAGGACTAGTTAGTACAGATACGCAGTATTTT.

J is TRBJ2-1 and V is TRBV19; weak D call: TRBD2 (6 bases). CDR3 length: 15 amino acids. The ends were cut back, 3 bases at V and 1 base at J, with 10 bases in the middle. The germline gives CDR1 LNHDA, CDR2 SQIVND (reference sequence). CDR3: CASSIGSGSYNEQFF. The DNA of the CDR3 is TGTGCCAGTAGTATCGGTAGCGGTTCCTACAATGAGCAGTTCTTC. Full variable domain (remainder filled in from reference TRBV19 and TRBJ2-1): DGGITQSPKYLFRKEGQNVTLSCEQNLNHDAMYWYRQDPGQGLRLIYYSQIVNDFQKGDIAEGYSVSREKKESFPLTVTSAQKNPTAFYLCASSIGSGSYNEQFFGPGTRLTVL.

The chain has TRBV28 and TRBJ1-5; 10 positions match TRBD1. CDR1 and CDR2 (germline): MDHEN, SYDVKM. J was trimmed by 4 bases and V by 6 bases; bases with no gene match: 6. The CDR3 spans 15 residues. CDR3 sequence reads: CASSPRGQGNQPQHF. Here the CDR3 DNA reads TGTGCCAGCAGCCCCAGGGGACAGGGGAATCAGCCCCAGCATTTT.

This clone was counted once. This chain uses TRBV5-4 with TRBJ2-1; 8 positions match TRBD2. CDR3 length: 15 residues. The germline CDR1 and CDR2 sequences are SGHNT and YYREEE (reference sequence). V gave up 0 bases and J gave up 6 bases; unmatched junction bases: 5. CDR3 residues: CASSLAAGGFNEQFF. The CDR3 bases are TGTGCCAGCAGCTTGGCCGCGGGGGGATTCAATGAGCAGTTCTTC.

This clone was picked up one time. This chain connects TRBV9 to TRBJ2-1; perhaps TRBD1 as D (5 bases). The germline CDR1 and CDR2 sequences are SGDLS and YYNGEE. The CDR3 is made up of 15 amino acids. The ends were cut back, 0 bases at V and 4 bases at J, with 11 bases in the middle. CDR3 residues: CASSVGQTIYNEQFF. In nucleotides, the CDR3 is TGTGCCAGCAGCGTAGGACAGACAATATACAATGAGCAGTTCTTC.

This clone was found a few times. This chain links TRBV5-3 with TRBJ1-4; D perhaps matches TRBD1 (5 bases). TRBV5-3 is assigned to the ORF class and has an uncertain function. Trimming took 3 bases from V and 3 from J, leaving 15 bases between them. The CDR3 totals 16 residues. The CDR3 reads CARSSGPGEANEKLFF. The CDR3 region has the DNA TGTGCCAGAAGCTCTGGACCGGGGGAGGCTAATGAAAAACTGTTTTTT.

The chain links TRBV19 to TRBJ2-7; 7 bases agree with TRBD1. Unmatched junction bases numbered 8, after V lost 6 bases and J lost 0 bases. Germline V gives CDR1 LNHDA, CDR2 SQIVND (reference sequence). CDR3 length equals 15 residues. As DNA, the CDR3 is TGTGCCAGTAGCCCTTCGGGACAGTTCTCCTACGAGCAGTACTTC. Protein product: CASSPSGQFSYEQYF.

CDR3: CASSRGPPWEQYF. The CDR3 coding sequence is TGTGCCAGCAGCCGCGGGCCCCCCTGGGAGCAGTACTTC. The rearrangement uses TRBV5-6 and TRBJ2-7; D might be TRBD2 (5 bases). The CDR3 consists of 13 residues. The germline gives CDR1 SGHDT, CDR2 YYEEEE. Deletions cut 4 bases from V and 7 bases from J, with 15 bases between. Full variable domain (rest looked up from reference TRBV5-6 and TRBJ2-7): DAGVTQSPTHLIKTRGQQVTLRCSPKSGHDTVSWYQQALGQGPQFIFQYYEEEERQRGNFPDRFSGHQFPNYSSELNVNALLLGDSALYLCASSRGPPWEQYFGPGTRLTVT.